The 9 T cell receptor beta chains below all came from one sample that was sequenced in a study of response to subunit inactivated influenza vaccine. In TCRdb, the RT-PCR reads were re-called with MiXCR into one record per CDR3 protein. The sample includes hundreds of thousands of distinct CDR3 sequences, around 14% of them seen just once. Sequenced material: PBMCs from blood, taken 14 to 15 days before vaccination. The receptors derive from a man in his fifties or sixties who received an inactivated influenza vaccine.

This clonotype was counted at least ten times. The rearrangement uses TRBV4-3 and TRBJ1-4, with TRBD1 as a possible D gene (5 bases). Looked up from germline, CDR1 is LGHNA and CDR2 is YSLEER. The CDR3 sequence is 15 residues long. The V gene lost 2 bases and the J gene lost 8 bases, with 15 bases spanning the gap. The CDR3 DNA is TGCGCCAGCAGCCAAAGTCGGGGGGGGAGAGAAAAACTGTTTTTT. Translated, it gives CASSQSRGGREKLFF.

CDR3 sequence: CASRKGEVGANVLTF. The CDR3 DNA reads as TGTGCCAGCAGGAAGGGTGAGGTTGGGGCCAACGTCCTGACTTTC. V is TRBV12-3 or TRBV12-4 and J is TRBJ2-6; unclear D gene. Trimming cost V 6 bases and J 3 bases, with 12 bases left between them. The CDR3 covers 15 residues.

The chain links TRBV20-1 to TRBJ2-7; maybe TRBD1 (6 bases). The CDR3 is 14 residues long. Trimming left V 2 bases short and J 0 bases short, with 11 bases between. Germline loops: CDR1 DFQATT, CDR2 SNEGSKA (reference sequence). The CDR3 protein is CSARRQASSYEQYF. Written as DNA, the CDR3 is TGCAGTGCTAGACGACAGGCGAGCTCCTACGAGCAGTACTTC.

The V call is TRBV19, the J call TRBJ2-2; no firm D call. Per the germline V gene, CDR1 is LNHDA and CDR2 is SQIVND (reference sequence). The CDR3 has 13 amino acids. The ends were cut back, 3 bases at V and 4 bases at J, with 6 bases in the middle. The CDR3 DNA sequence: TGTGCCAGTAGTATGGGATCCACCGGGGAGCTGTTTTTT. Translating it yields CASSMGSTGELFF. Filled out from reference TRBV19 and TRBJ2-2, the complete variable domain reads DGGITQSPKYLFRKEGQNVTLSCEQNLNHDAMYWYRQDPGQGLRLIYYSQIVNDFQKGDIAEGYSVSREKKESFPLTVTSAQKNPTAFYLCASSMGSTGELFFGEGSRLTVL.

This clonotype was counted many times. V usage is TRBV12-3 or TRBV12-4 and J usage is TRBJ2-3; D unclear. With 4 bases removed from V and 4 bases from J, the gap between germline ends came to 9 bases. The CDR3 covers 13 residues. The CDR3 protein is CASSSSGADTQYF. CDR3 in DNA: TGTGCCAGCAGTTCCTCTGGGGCAGATACGCAGTATTTT.

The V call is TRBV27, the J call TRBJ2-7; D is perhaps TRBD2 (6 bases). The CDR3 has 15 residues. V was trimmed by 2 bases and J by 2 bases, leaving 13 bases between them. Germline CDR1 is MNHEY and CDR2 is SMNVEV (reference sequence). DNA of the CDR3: TGTGCCAGCAGTTTAAGGGCGGGGTTAGCCTACGAGCAGTACTTC. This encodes CASSLRAGLAYEQYF.

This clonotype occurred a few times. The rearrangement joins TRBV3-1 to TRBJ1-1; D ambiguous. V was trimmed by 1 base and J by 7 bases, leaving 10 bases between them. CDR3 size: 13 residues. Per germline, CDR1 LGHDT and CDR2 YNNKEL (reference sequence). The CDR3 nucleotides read TGTGCCAGCAGCCAAGCGGGCCGGGATGAAGCTTTCTTT. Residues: CASSQAGRDEAFF.

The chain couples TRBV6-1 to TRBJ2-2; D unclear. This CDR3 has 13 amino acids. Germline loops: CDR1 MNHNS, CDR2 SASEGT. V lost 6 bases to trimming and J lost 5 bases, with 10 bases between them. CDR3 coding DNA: TGTGCCAGCAGCCAAAGCGTTACCGGGGAGCTGTTTTTT. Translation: CASSQSVTGELFF.

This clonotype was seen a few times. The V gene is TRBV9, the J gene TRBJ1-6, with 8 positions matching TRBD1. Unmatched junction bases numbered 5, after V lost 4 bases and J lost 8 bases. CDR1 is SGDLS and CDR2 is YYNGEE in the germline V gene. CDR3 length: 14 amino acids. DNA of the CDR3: TGTGCCAGCAGCCACGGACAGGGCGATTCACCCCTCCACTTT. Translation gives CASSHGQGDSPLHF.